This T cell receptor (beta chain) was sequenced during a study of cytomegalovirus exposure and HLA in healthy donors. The method was immunoSEQ multiplex PCR; TCRdb's version includes in-frame clones alone and lacks a portion of them. This table holds about 200,000 clones, approximately 87% found once. The ends lost 1 base at V and 8 bases at J; junction bases unmatched: 17. The length of the CDR3 is 18 residues. Germline CDR1 is MGHRA and CDR2 is YSYEKL. The sequence came from a woman younger than 35 in good health and CMV-seronegative. The sequenced sample was PBMCs. This chain links TRBV4-1 with TRBJ2-1; 7 nucleotides agree with TRBD2. The chain's CDR3 is CASSQASWGSGFLDEQFF. The CDR3, as DNA: TGCGCCAGCAGCCAAGCCTCTTGGGGTAGCGGGTTTTTGGATGAGCAGTTCTTC.